The source of this T cell receptor beta chain is a study of early T cells in non-severe SARS-CoV-2 infection. Overall study: Bulk RNA from unsorted whole blood was sequenced; chains were unpaired.

Concerning this clonotype itself: What it binds is unknown.

Attached unique molecular identifiers marked individual cDNA molecules. Each CDR3 protein is one row after TCRdb ran MiXCR on the 5' RACE reads. The profile shows approximately 70,000 distinct CDR3 sequences, around 12% of them singletons. Study-level findings and limits: Database matching using VDJdb favored anti-spike CD8 responses, with private and CD4 specificities left missing.

V lost 2 bases, J lost 3 bases, and 10 bases lay in between. The V gene's germline CDR1 is ENHRY and CDR2 SYGVKD. This CDR3 is built from 14 residues. Specimen: whole blood, collected at baseline. This clonotype originated in an adult who was a healthcare worker with PCR-confirmed SARS-CoV-2 infection or an uninfected control (not recorded which). The donor label of this sample is uncertain. The gene calls are TRBV10-3 and TRBJ1-1; D is uncertain. The CDR3 spells CAISERVRYTEAFF. In DNA, the CDR3 is TGTGCCATCAGTGAGAGGGTGAGGTACACTGAAGCTTTCTTT.